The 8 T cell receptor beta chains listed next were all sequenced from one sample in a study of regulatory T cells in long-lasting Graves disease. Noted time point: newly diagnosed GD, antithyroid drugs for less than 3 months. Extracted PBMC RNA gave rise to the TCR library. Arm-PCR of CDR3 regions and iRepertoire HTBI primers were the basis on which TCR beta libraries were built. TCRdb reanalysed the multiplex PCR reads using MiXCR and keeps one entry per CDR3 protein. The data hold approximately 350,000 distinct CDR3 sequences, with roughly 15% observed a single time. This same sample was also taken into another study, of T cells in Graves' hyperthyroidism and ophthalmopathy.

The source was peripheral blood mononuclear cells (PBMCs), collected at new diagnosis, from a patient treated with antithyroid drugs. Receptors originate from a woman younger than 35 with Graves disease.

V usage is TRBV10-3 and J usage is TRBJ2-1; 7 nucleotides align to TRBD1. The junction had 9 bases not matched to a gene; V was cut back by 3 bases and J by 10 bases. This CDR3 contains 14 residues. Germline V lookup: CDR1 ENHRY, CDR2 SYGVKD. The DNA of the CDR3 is TGTGCCATCAGTGATGGGGAGAGGGGGCGAGAGCAGTTCTTC. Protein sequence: CAISDGERGREQFF.

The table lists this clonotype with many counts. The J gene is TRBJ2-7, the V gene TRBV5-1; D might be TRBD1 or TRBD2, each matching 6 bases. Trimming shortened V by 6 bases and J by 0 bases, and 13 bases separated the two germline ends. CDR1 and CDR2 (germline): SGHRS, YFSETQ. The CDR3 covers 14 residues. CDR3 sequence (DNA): TGCGCCAGCACCACCCCGGGGGCCTCCTACGAGCAGTACTTC. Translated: CASTTPGASYEQYF.

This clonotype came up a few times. This CDR3 is CASSFTRVGAEAFF. The CDR3 bases are TGTGCCAGCAGCTTCACGAGGGTTGGGGCTGAAGCTTTCTTT. The V call is TRBV5-5, the J call TRBJ1-1, with D uncertain. Germline V gene data show CDR1 as SGHKS and CDR2 as YYEKEE (reference sequence). CDR3 length: 14 residues. Trimming cost V 2 bases and J 6 bases, with 14 bases left between them. Full variable domain (remainder filled in from reference TRBV5-5 and TRBJ1-1): DAGVTQSPTHLIKTRGQQVTLRCSPISGHKSVSWYQQVLGQGPQFIFQYYEKEERGRGNFPDRFSARQFPNYSSELNVNALLLGDSALYLCASSFTRVGAEAFFGQGTRLTVV.

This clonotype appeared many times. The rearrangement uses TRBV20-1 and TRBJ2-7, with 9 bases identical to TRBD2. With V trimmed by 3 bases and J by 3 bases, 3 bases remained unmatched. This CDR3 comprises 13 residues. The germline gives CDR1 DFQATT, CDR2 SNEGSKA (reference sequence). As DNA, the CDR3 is TGCAGTGCTAGGCGGCGGGGGGGCTACGAGCAGTACTTC. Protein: CSARRRGGYEQYF.

Here the CDR3 reads CSVRFGVTEAFF. Written as DNA, the CDR3 is TGCAGCGTAAGGTTCGGGGTCACTGAAGCTTTCTTT. The chain links TRBV29-1 to TRBJ1-1, with no clear D. This CDR3 comprises 12 residues. Trimming left V 6 bases short and J 4 bases short, with 12 bases between. Per the germline V gene, CDR1 is SQVTM and CDR2 is ANQGSEA.

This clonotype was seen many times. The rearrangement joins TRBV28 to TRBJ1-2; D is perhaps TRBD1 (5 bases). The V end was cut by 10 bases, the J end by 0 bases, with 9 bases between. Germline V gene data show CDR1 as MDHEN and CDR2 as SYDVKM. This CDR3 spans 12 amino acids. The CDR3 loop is CATATANYGYTF. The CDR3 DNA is TGTGCCACCGCGACAGCTAACTATGGCTACACCTTC.

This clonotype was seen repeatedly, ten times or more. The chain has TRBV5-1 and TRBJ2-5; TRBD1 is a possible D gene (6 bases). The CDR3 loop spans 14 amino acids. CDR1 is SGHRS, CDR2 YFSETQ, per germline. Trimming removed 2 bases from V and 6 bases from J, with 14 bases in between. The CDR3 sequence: CASSFMGAKQTQYF. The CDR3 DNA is TGCGCCAGCAGCTTTATGGGGGCGAAGCAGACCCAGTACTTC.

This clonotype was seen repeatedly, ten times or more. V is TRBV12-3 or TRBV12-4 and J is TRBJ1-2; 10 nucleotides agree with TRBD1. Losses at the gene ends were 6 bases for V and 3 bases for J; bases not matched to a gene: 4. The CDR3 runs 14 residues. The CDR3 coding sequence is TGTGCCAGCAGACGGACAGGGGGGTACTATGGCTACACCTTC. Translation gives CASRRTGGYYGYTF.